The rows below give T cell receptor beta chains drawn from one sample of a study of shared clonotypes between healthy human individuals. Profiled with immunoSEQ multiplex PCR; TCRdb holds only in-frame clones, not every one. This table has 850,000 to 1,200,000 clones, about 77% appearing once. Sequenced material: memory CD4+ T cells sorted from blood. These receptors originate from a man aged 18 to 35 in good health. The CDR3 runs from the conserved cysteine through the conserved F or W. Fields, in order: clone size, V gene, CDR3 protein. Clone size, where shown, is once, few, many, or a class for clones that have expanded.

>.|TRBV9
CASSVDISTNQPQHF
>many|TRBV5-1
CASSLGRTNYGGYTF
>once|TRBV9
CASSSPSTDTQYF
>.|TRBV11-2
CASSLDLWTDEQFF
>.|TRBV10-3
CAISEGGFSYNSPLHF
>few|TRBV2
CASSWDPTYEQYF
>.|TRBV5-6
CASSPRGGAGDTQYF
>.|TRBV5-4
CASSLRTANSPLHF
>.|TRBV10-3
CAISESENEQFF
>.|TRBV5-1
CASRNHDPNIQYF
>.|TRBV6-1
CASSPLGNSPLHF
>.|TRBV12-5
CASGADRTTYNTEAFF
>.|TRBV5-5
CASIAGGYWNTEAFF
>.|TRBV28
CASLTPRVGYQPQHF
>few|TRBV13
CASSPPLYKSQGNEQYF
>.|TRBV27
CASSLQGATEAFF
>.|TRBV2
CASSVRDTATNEKLFF
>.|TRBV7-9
CASSRLETQYF
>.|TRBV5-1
CASSLRTGDPGELFF
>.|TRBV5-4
CASSLESGTSTDTQYF
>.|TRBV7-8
CASSLEANTIYF
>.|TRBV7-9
CASSPLETQYF
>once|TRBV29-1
CSVEVSQGGGNQPQHF
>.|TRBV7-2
CASSLWIQETQYF
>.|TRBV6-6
CASSRLGDSNQPQHF
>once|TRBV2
CASRGTGLYEQYF
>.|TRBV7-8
CASSLAGRGYEQYF
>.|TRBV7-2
CASSLGRASAEQFF